This note documents a single T cell receptor beta chain sequence. As yet, its antigen is unknown. These data are taken from a study of cytomegalovirus exposure and HLA in healthy donors. Study-level results: Versus the approximately 700-donor mean, an Asian-associated ancestry cluster reportedly showed fewer N-insertions in a later analysis. Links to common viral pathogens appeared, in a later analysis, for several of the most significant clusters. Accounts indicate the classifier identified cytomegalovirus status with strong specificity and sensitivity.

The CDR3 contains 16 residues. V was pared by 1 base and J by 1 base, with 13 bases between. In germline, CDR1 is LNHDA, CDR2 SQIVND (reference sequence). Donors were nominally healthy when sampled, though unrecorded immune exposures were likely. Researchers ran the PCR with 60 Vbeta and 13 Jbeta primers. Assay: immunoSEQ multiplex PCR; the TCRdb copy retains only in-frame clones and omits some. This table has fewer than 130,000 clones, 70% appearing once. Specimen: PBMCs. The rearrangement joins TRBV19 to TRBJ1-1; a weak D match, TRBD1 (5 bases). This receptor was taken from a man aged 40-49 years in good health and CMV-seropositive. The CDR3 nucleotides read TGTGCCAGTAGTATAGGCCGCTGGGGGGGGAACACTGAAGCTTTCTTT. Translating it yields CASSIGRWGGNTEAFF.